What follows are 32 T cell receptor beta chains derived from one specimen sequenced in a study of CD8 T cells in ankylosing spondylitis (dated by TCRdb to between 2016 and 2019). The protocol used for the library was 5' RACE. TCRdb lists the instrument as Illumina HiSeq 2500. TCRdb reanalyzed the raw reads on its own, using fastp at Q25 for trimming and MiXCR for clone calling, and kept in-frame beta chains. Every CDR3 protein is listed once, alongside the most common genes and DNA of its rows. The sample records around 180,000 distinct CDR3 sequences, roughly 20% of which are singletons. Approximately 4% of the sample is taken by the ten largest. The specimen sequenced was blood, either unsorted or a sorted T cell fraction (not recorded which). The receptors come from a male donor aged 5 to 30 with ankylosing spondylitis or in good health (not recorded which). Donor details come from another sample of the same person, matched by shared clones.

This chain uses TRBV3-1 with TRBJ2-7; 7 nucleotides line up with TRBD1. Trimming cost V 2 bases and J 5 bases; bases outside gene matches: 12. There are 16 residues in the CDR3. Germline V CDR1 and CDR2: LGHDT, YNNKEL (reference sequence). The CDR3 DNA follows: TGTGCCAGCAGCCAATGGCGGCTCGACAGGGTGGACGAGCAGTACTTC. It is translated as CASSQWRLDRVDEQYF.

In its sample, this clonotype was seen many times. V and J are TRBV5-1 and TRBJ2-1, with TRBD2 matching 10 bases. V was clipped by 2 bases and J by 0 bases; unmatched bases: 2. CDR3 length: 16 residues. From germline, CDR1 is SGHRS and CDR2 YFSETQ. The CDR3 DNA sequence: TGCGCCAGCAGCTTACGGACTAGCGGCTCCTACAATGAGCAGTTCTTC. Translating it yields CASSLRTSGSYNEQFF.

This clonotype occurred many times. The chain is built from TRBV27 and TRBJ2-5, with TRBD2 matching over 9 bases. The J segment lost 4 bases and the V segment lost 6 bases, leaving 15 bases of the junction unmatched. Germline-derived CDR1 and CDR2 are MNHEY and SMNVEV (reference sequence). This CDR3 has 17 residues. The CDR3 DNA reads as TGTGCCAGCAGGGCGGTGGCTAGCGGGATGGCGGTAGAGACCCAGTACTTC. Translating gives CASRAVASGMAVETQYF.

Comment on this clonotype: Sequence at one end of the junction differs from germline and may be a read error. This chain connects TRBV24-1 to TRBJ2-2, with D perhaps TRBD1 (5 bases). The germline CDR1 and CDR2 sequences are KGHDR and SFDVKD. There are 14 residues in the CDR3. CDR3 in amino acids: CATERAGNIGELFF. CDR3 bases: TGTGCCACCGAGAGAGCAGGGAACATCGGGGAGCTGTTTTTT.

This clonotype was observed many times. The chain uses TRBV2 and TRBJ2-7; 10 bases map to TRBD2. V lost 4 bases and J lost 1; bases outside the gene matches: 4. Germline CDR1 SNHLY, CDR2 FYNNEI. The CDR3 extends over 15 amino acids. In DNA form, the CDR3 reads TGTGCCAGCAGTGGACTAGCGGGCCCTTCCTACGAGCAGTACGTC. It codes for CASSGLAGPSYEQYV.

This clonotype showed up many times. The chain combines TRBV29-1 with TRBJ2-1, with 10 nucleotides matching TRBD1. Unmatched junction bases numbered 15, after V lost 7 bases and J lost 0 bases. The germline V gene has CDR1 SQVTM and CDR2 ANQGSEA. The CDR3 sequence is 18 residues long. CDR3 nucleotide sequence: TGCAGCGCCCGAGCGGGACAGGGGCTTTTAAGCTCCTACAATGAGCAGTTCTTC. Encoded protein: CSARAGQGLLSSYNEQFF.

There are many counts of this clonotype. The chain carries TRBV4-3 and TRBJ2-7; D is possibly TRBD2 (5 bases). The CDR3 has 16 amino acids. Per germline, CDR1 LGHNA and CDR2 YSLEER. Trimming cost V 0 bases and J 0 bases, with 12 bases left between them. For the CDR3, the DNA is TGCGCCAGCAGCCAAGATGCCGGGGTGCCCTCCTACGAGCAGTACTTC. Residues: CASSQDAGVPSYEQYF.

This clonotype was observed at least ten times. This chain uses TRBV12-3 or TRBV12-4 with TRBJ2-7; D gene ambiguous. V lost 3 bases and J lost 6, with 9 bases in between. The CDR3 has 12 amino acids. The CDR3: CASSLWDGEQYV. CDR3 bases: TGTGCCAGCAGTTTGTGGGATGGCGAGCAGTACGTC.

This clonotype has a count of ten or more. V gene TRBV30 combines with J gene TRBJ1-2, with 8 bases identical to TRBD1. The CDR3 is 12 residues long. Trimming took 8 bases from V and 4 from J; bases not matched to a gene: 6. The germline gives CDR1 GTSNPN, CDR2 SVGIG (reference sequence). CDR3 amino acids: CARWTGIYGYTF. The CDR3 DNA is TGTGCCCGTTGGACAGGGATCTATGGCTACACCTTC.

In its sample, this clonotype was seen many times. The DNA for the CDR3 is TGTGCCATCAGTGAATTGACACTTAACTATGGCTACACCTTC. Its translation: CAISELTLNYGYTF. The J gene is TRBJ1-2, the V gene TRBV10-3; D call uncertain. The CDR3 is 14 residues long. Germline V gives CDR1 ENHRY, CDR2 SYGVKD. The ends were cut back, 3 bases at V and 1 base at J, with 9 bases in the middle.

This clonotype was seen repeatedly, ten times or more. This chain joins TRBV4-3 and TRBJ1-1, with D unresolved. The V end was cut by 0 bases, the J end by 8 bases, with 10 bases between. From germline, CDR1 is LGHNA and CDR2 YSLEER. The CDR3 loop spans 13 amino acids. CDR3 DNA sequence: TGCGCCAGCAGCCAAGATGAGGGCAGGGAAGCTTTCTTT. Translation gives CASSQDEGREAFF.

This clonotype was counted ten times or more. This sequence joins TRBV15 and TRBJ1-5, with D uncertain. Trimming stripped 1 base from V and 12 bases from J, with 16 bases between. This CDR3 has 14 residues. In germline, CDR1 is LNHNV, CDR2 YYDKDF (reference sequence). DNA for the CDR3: TGTGCCACCAGCAGAGTGGATGGAGCAGTAAACCAGCATTTT. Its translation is CATSRVDGAVNQHF. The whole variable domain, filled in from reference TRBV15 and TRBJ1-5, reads DAMVIQNPRYQVTQFGKPVTLSCSQTLNHNVMYWYQQKSSQAPKLLFHYYDKDFNNEADTPDNFQSRRPNTSFCFLDIRSPGLGDTAMYLCATSRVDGAVNQHFGDGTRLSIL.

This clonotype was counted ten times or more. The CDR3 sequence is CASSLEGEDNQPQHF. The CDR3 bases are TGCGCCAGCAGCTTGGAGGGGGAAGACAATCAGCCCCAGCATTTT. The gene calls are TRBV5-1 and TRBJ1-5; D possibly corresponds to TRBD1 (6 bases). Trimming took off 0 bases at V and 3 bases at J, with 10 bases between the two ends. This CDR3 is 15 amino acids long. Germline assignment: CDR1 SGHRS and CDR2 YFSETQ. The entire variable domain, with the rest obtained from reference TRBV5-1 and TRBJ1-5, is as follows: KAGVTQTPRYLIKTRGQQVTLSCSPISGHRSVSWYQQTPGQGLQFLFEYFSETQRNKGNFPGRFSGRQFSNSRSEMNVSTLELGDSALYLCASSLEGEDNQPQHFGDGTRLSIL.

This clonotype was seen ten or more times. DNA of the CDR3: TGCAGTGCCCGACTAGCGGGACCTCGGGCAGGCATTCAGTACTTC. Translated, it gives CSARLAGPRAGIQYF. V and J are TRBV20-1 and TRBJ2-4; TRBD2 matches 11 bases. Germline CDR1 DFQATT, CDR2 SNEGSKA (reference sequence). After removal of 6 bases from V and 9 bases from J, the junction contained 13 bases not matched to a gene. This CDR3 contains 15 residues.

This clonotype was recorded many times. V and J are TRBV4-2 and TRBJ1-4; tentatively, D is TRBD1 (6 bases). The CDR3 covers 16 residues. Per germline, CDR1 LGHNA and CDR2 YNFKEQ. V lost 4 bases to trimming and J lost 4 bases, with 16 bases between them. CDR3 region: CASSRDPWTDNEKLFF. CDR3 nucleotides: TGTGCCAGCAGCCGAGATCCGTGGACAGATAATGAAAAACTGTTTTTT.

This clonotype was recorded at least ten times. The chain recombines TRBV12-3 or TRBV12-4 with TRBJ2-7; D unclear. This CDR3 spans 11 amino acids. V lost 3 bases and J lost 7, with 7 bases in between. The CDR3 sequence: CASSFSGEQYV. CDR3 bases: TGTGCCAGCAGTTTCTCTGGGGAGCAGTACGTC.

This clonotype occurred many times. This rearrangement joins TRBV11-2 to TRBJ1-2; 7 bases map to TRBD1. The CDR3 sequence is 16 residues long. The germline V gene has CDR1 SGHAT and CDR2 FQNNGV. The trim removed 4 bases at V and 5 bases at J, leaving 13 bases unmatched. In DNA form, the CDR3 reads TGTGCCAGCAGCTCAATTCGTGGAGGGGGCGCTTATGGCTACACCTTC. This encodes CASSSIRGGGAYGYTF. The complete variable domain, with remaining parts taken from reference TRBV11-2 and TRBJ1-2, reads EAGVAQSPRYKIIEKRQSVAFWCNPISGHATLYWYQQILGQGPKLLIQFQNNGVVDDSQLPKDRFSAERLKGVDSTLKIQPAKLEDSAVYLCASSSIRGGGAYGYTFGSGTRLTVV.

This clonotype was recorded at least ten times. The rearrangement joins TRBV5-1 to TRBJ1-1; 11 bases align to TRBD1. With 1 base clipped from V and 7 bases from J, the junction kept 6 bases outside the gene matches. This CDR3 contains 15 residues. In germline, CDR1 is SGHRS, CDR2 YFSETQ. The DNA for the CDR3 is TGCGCCAGCAGCTTGCCGGACAGGGGGCGGGTTGAAGCTTTCTTT. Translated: CASSLPDRGRVEAFF.

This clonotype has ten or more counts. The CDR3 coding sequence is TGTGCCAGCAGGAAACCCGGGAGCTCCGGGGAGCTGTTTTTT. Its translation: CASRKPGSSGELFF. The chain links TRBV2 to TRBJ2-2; D possibly corresponds to TRBD2 (6 bases). With 6 bases removed from V and 6 bases from J, the gap between germline ends came to 14 bases. The CDR3 runs 14 residues. The V gene's germline CDR1 is SNHLY and CDR2 FYNNEI.

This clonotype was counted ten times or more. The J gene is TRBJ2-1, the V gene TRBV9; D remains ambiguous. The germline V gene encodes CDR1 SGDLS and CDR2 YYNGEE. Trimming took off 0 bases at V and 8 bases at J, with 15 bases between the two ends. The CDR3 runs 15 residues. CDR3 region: CASSVESPPGDEQFF. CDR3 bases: TGTGCCAGCAGCGTAGAATCACCCCCTGGGGATGAGCAGTTCTTC.

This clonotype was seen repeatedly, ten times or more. In DNA, the CDR3 is TGTGCCATCGAACCGGGACTAAACACCGGGGAGCTGTTTTTT. Protein: CAIEPGLNTGELFF. V is TRBV10-3 and J is TRBJ2-2; 7 positions agree with TRBD2. The germline V gene has CDR1 ENHRY and CDR2 SYGVKD. Trimming cost V 8 bases and J 2 bases; bases outside gene matches: 5. This CDR3 spans 14 amino acids.

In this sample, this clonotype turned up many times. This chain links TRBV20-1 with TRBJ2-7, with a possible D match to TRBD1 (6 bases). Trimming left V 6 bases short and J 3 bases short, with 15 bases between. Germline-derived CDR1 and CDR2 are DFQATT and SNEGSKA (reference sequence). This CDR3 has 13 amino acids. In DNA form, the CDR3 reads TGCAGTGCCAGCCTAGAGGGGGTCTACGAGCAGTACTTC. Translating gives CSASLEGVYEQYF.

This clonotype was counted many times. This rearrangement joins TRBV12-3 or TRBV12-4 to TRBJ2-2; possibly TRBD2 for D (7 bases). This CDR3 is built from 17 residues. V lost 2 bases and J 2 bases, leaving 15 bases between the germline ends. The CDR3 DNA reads TGTGCCAGCAGTTTACCCCGTCGGGGGGCCAACACCGGGGAGCTGTTTTTT. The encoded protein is CASSLPRRGANTGELFF.

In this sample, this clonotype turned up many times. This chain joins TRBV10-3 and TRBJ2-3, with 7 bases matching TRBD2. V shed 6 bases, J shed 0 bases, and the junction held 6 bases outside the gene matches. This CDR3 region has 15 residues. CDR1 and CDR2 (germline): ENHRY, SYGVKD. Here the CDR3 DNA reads TGTGCCATCAGGAAGGAGCGGGGAAGCACAGATACGCAGTATTTT. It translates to CAIRKERGSTDTQYF.

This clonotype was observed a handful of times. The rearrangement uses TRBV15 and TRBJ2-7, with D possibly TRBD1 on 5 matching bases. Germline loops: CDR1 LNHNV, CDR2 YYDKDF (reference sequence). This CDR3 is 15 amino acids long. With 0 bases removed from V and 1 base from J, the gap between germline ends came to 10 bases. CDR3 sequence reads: CATSRDDSPSYEQYF. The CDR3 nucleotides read TGTGCCACCAGCAGAGATGACAGCCCTTCCTACGAGCAGTACTTC.

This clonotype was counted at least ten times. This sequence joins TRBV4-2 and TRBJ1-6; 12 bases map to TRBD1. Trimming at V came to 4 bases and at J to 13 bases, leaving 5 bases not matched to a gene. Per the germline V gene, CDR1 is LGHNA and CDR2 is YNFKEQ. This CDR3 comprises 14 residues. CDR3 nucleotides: TGTGCCAGCAGCCTTCCGGGACAGGGGGCTCCCCTCCACTTT. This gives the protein CASSLPGQGAPLHF.

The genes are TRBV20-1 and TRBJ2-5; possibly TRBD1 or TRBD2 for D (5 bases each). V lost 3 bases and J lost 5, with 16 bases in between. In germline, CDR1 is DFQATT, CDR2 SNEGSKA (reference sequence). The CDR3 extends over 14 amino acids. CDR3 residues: CSASPGTELETQYF. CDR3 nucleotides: TGCAGTGCTAGTCCCGGGACCGAGCTGGAGACCCAGTACTTC.

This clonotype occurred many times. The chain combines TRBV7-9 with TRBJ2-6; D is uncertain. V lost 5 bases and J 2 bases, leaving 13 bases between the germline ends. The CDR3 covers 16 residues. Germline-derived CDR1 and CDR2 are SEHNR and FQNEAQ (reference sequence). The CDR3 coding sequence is TGTGCCAGCAGCCCATCCGACCTTCCTGGGGCCAACGTCCTGACTTTC. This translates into CASSPSDLPGANVLTF.

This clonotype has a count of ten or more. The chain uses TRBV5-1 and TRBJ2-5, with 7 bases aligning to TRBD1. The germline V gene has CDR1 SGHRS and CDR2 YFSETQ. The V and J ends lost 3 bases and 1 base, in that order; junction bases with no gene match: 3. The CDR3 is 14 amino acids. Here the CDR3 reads CASSSGTVQETQYF. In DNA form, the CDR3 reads TGCGCCAGCAGCTCCGGGACAGTCCAAGAGACCCAGTACTTC.

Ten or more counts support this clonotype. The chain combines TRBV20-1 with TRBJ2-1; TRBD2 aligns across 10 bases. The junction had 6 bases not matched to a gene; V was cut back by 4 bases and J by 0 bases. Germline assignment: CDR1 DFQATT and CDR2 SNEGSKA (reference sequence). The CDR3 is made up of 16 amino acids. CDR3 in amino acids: CSAIASGSGSYNEQFF. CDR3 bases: TGCAGTGCTATTGCTAGCGGGAGCGGCTCCTACAATGAGCAGTTCTTC.

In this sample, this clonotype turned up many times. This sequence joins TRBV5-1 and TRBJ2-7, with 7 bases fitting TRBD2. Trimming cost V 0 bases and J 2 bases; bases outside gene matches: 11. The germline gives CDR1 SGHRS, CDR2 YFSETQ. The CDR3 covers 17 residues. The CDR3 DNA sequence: TGCGCCAGCAGCTTGGATTTCCCTAGCGGATTTACCTACGAGCAGTACTTC. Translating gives CASSLDFPSGFTYEQYF.

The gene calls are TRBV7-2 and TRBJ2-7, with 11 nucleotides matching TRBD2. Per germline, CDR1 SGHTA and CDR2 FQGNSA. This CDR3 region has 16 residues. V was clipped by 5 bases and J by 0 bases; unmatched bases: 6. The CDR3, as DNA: TGTGCCAGCAGCGTTAGCGGGAGGGACAGCTCCTACGAGCAGTACGTC. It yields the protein CASSVSGRDSSYEQYV.